This entry describes one T cell receptor beta chain. This entry belongs to a study of blood T cell repertoires in COVID-19. Generated by immunoSEQ multiplex PCR, the TCRdb table keeps only in-frame clones and is missing some. The sample includes about 170,000 clones, approximately 90% of them seen just once. V lost 9 bases to trimming and J lost 5 bases, with 16 bases between them. Germline V gene sequence: CDR1 LGHDT, CDR2 YNNKEL (reference sequence). The CDR3 runs to 13 residues. Input material: peripheral blood. This clonotype was obtained from a man in his fifties who had recovered from COVID-19. The chain has TRBV3-1 (or the pseudogene TRBV3-2) and TRBJ1-2, with a weak D call TRBD1 (6 bases). In nucleotides, the CDR3 is TGTGCCAGTAGACAACAGGGAGGGTATGGCTACACCTTC. Its translation is CASRQQGGYGYTF.